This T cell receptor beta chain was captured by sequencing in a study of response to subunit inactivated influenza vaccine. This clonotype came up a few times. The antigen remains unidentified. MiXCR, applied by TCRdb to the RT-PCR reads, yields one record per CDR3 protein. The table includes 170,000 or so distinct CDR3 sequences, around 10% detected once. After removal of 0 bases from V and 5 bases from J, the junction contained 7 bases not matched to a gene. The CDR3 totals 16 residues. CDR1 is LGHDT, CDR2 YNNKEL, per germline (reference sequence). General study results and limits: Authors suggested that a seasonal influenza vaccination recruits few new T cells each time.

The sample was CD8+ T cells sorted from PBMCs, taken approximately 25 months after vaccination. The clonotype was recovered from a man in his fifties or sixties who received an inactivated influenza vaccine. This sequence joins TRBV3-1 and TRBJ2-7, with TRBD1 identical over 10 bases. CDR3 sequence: CASSQDTRDRGHEQYF. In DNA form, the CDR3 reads TGTGCCAGCAGCCAAGATACCCGGGACAGGGGCCACGAGCAGTACTTC.